This T cell receptor (beta chain) originates from a study of control samples from healthy donors and cancer patients. This clone is a singleton in its sample. TCRdb's copy holds only in-frame clones and misses some; the assay was immunoSEQ multiplex PCR. The sample shows roughly 83,000 clones, roughly four fifths of them seen only once. Germline V gene data show CDR1 as SGDLS and CDR2 as YYNGEE. The J segment lost 8 bases and the V segment lost 3 bases, leaving 12 bases of the junction unmatched. The CDR3 is 15 amino acids. The sequenced sample was blood. The receptor was derived from a woman between 55 and 75 years old in good health. The rearrangement joins TRBV9 to TRBJ1-2, with 8 bases that match TRBD1. As DNA, the CDR3 is TGTGCCAGCAGCGCGTCAATAACAGGGGGAAAGGGCTACACCTTC. Translated, it gives CASSASITGGKGYTF.